The 24 T cell receptor beta chains given below trace back to one sample, sequenced in a study of vaccination and CD4 T cells after COVID-19. TCRdb re-derived calls from the PCR reads in MiXCR, one entry per CDR3 protein. The sample lists 20,000 to 25,000 distinct CDR3 sequences, about 60% occurring once. Here the sequenced sample was CD4+ T cells from blood, taken before SARS-CoV-2 vaccination. The receptors were gathered from a human donor who had recovered from COVID-19.

This clonotype came up a few times. J is TRBJ2-7 and V is TRBV20-1; maybe TRBD2 (6 bases). With 1 base removed from V and 0 bases from J, the gap between germline ends came to 13 bases. There are 15 residues in the CDR3. Germline V gene data show CDR1 as DFQATT and CDR2 as SNEGSKA (reference sequence). The CDR3 region is CSARGLASFSYEQYF. The CDR3, as DNA: TGCAGTGCTAGAGGTCTAGCGAGCTTCTCCTACGAGCAGTACTTC.

The rearrangement joins TRBV7-9 to TRBJ2-3; D gene uncertain. This CDR3 is 16 amino acids long. Trimming stripped 4 bases from V and 2 bases from J, with 16 bases between. Germline CDR1 is SEHNR and CDR2 is FQNEAQ (reference sequence). Here the CDR3 DNA reads TGTGCCAGCAGCTCCCCTCCGTGGCGGATCACAGATACGCAGTATTTT. Residues: CASSSPPWRITDTQYF.

A few counts support this clonotype. This chain uses TRBV6-1 with TRBJ1-5; D perhaps matches TRBD1 (6 bases). V was clipped by 6 bases and J by 1 base, with 16 bases between them. CDR1 is MNHNS, CDR2 SASEGT, per germline. The CDR3 is 16 amino acids. CDR3 protein: CASRDRGGGSNQPQHF. In DNA form, the CDR3 reads TGTGCCAGCAGAGATCGGGGGGGCGGGAGCAATCAGCCCCAGCATTTT.

This chain links TRBV28 with TRBJ1-2; TRBD1 might be the D (5 bases). CDR1 is MDHEN and CDR2 is SYDVKM in the germline V gene. This CDR3 is built from 13 residues. Trimming cost V 6 bases and J 4 bases, with 12 bases left between them. CDR3 loop: CASRRRDGYGYTF. The CDR3, as DNA: TGTGCCAGCAGACGTCGGGACGGCTATGGCTACACCTTC.

The chain uses TRBV7-9 and TRBJ2-2; D is perhaps TRBD2 (6 bases). Germline assignment: CDR1 SEHNR and CDR2 FQNEAQ (reference sequence). The germline V and J ends were trimmed by 7 bases and 3 bases, with 15 bases remaining between them. There are 15 residues in the CDR3. For the CDR3, the DNA is TGTGCCAGCATGGCGGGAACAGTGTACACCGGGGAGCTGTTTTTT. It codes for CASMAGTVYTGELFF.

The rearrangement uses TRBV1 and TRBJ2-7; TRBD1, the table's D call, lacks a check against the DNA. TRBV1 corresponds to a pseudogene. This CDR3 is built from 15 residues. Here the CDR3 DNA reads TGCACCAGCCTCAGGGACAACCTAACCTTCTACGAGCAGTACTTC. Translated, it gives CTSLRDNLTFYEQYF.

The V call is TRBV5-1, the J call TRBJ2-3; D is ambiguous. V shed 0 bases and J shed 7 bases, with 3 bases lying between them. The CDR3 is 11 residues long. CDR1 and CDR2 (germline): SGHRS, YFSETQ. The CDR3 sequence is CASSLENTQYF. The CDR3 region has the DNA TGCGCCAGCAGCTTGGAGAATACGCAGTATTTT.

The rearrangement joins TRBV11-1 to TRBJ2-7; 10 positions match TRBD2. CDR1 is SGHAT, CDR2 FQDESV, per germline (reference sequence). J gave up 3 bases and V 1 base, and 6 bases lay outside the gene matches. The CDR3 loop spans 16 amino acids. CDR3 nucleotide sequence: TGTGCCAGCAGCTTAGGGCTAGCGGGAGTTATCTACGAGCAGTACTTC. Translated: CASSLGLAGVIYEQYF.

The chain links TRBV11-2 to TRBJ2-5, with D tentatively TRBD2 (5 bases). Trimming removed 2 bases from V and 5 bases from J, with 18 bases in between. This CDR3 has 16 residues. Germline V gene lookup returns CDR1 SGHAT and CDR2 FQNNGV. The CDR3 DNA reads as TGTGCCAGCAGCTTACCGAGGGTACTAGGTTTCGAGACCCAGTACTTC. Translating it yields CASSLPRVLGFETQYF.

The V call is TRBV28, the J call TRBJ1-5; 7 nucleotides line up with TRBD1. The V gene's germline CDR1 is MDHEN and CDR2 SYDVKM. This CDR3 contains 17 residues. V was pared by 8 bases and J by 0 bases, with 13 bases of the junction left unmatched. The CDR3 loop is CASGIQGRTYSNQPQHF. CDR3 in DNA: TGTGCCAGCGGAATACAGGGGCGAACCTATAGCAATCAGCCCCAGCATTTT.

The rearrangement uses TRBV7-9 and TRBJ1-1; no firm D call. CDR3 size: 12 residues. V was shortened by 5 bases and J by 6 bases, with 10 bases between the two germline ends. Germline assignment: CDR1 SEHNR and CDR2 FQNEAQ (reference sequence). CDR3 DNA: TGTGCCAGCAGCGTAAGTACAGCTGAAGCTTTCTTT. Protein product: CASSVSTAEAFF.

The chain links TRBV7-9 to TRBJ2-7, with no clear D. Trimming removed 7 bases from V and 1 base from J, with 11 bases in between. The CDR3 consists of 13 residues. Per germline, CDR1 SEHNR and CDR2 FQNEAQ (reference sequence). CDR3 in amino acids: CASNPGASYEQYF. The CDR3 DNA reads as TGTGCCAGCAACCCCGGCGCGTCCTACGAGCAGTACTTC.

This chain uses TRBV7-9 with TRBJ2-7; no reliable D call. In germline, CDR1 is SEHNR, CDR2 FQNEAQ (reference sequence). Trimming left V 5 bases short and J 3 bases short, with 5 bases between. The CDR3 loop spans 11 amino acids. The CDR3 region is CASSTSYEQYF. CDR3 nucleotides: TGTGCCAGCAGCACCAGCTACGAGCAGTACTTC.

This chain joins TRBV9 and TRBJ1-2; D ambiguous. With 0 bases removed from V and 3 bases from J, the gap between germline ends came to 12 bases. This CDR3 has 15 amino acids. Germline V gene lookup returns CDR1 SGDLS and CDR2 YYNGEE. The CDR3 DNA follows: TGTGCCAGCAGCGTAGCGGTCATTCAGGACTATGGCTACACCTTC. It specifies CASSVAVIQDYGYTF.

J is TRBJ1-1 and V is TRBV6-1; the match to TRBD1 covers 8 bases. The CDR3 has 13 amino acids. V trimming: 6 bases; J trimming: 5 bases; junction bases outside the gene matches: 5. CDR1 and CDR2 (germline): MNHNS, SASEGT. The CDR3 DNA reads as TGTGCCAGCAGGGACAGGGCCAGGACTGAAGCTTTCTTT. This sequence encodes CASRDRARTEAFF.

This rearrangement joins TRBV27 to TRBJ1-1, with D possibly TRBD1 on 5 matching bases. The CDR3 contains 15 residues. The germline V gene has CDR1 MNHEY and CDR2 SMNVEV (reference sequence). The ends were cut back, 2 bases at V and 0 bases at J, with 10 bases in the middle. The CDR3 DNA reads TGTGCCAGCAGTTTAGGGGACGGGCTGAACACTGAAGCTTTCTTT. Amino acid sequence: CASSLGDGLNTEAFF.

CDR3 residues: CASSQVRAGALTDTQYF. The CDR3 DNA follows: TGCGCCAGCAGCCAAGTTCGGGCGGGAGCTCTTACCGATACGCAGTATTTT. The chain joins TRBV4-1 to TRBJ2-3, with 7 bases that match TRBD2. After removal of 1 base from V and 6 bases from J, the junction contained 13 bases not matched to a gene. CDR1 is MGHRA and CDR2 is YSYEKL in the germline V gene. The CDR3 contains 17 residues.

J is TRBJ1-2 and V is TRBV19; TRBD1 matches 8 bases. Looked up from germline, CDR1 is LNHDA and CDR2 is SQIVND (reference sequence). With 5 bases clipped from V and 6 bases from J, the junction kept 5 bases outside the gene matches. This CDR3 has 13 amino acids. The CDR3 is CASSSDRGDGYTF. The CDR3 region has the DNA TGTGCCAGTAGTTCAGACAGGGGAGATGGCTACACCTTC.

The CDR3 loop reads CAWSATSGGEQFF. The CDR3 DNA sequence: TGTGCCTGGAGTGCGACTAGCGGGGGTGAGCAGTTCTTC. The chain uses TRBV30 and TRBJ2-1; TRBD2 aligns across 12 bases. J gave up 9 bases and V 1 base, and 1 base lay outside the gene matches. The CDR3 extends over 13 amino acids. The germline V gene encodes CDR1 GTSNPN and CDR2 SVGIG (reference sequence).

The rearrangement uses TRBV5-1 and TRBJ1-2; D gene unclear. V lost 2 bases, J lost 0 bases, and 8 bases lay in between. Germline V CDR1 and CDR2: SGHRS, YFSETQ. This CDR3 contains 14 residues. In DNA, the CDR3 is TGCGCCAGCAGCTTAGGAGAAGCTAACTATGGCTACACCTTC. The encoded protein is CASSLGEANYGYTF.

The chain recombines TRBV20-1 with TRBJ2-1, with TRBD2 matching over 10 bases. In germline, CDR1 is DFQATT, CDR2 SNEGSKA (reference sequence). With 2 bases clipped from V and 2 bases from J, the junction kept 9 bases outside the gene matches. The CDR3 totals 17 residues. CDR3 sequence (DNA): TGCAGTGCTAGATCGCCTAGCGGGAGACTCACCTACAATGAGCAGTTCTTC. This encodes CSARSPSGRLTYNEQFF.

The chain employs TRBV2 and TRBJ2-1; 9 nucleotides align to TRBD1. Germline trimming cut 6 bases from V and 7 bases from J; bases unmatched to any gene: 7. The CDR3 runs to 14 residues. Germline V gene data show CDR1 as SNHLY and CDR2 as FYNNEI. CDR3 in amino acids: CASRDRGTENEQFF. The CDR3 coding sequence is TGTGCCAGCAGGGACAGGGGAACGGAGAATGAGCAGTTCTTC. The full variable domain, with the rest looked up from reference TRBV2 and TRBJ2-1, is EPEVTQTPSHQVTQMGQEVILRCVPISNHLYFYWYRQILGQKVEFLVSFYNNEISEKSEIFDDQFSVERPDGSNFTLKIRSTKLEDSAMYFCASRDRGTENEQFFGPGTRLTVL.

This clonotype appeared a single time. The CDR3 sequence: CASSLAGQVSQPQHF. The CDR3 DNA reads as TGTGCCAGCAGCTTAGCGGGGCAGGTGAGTCAGCCCCAGCATTTT. V gene TRBV7-8 combines with J gene TRBJ1-5; D might be TRBD1 (5 bases). The CDR3 has 15 residues. Germline CDR1 SGHVS, CDR2 FQNEAQ. V lost 0 bases and J 6 bases, leaving 12 bases between the germline ends.

This clonotype was counted between two and nine times. The chain uses TRBV20-1 and TRBJ2-2; tentatively, D is TRBD1 (6 bases). Germline CDR1 is DFQATT and CDR2 is SNEGSKA (reference sequence). Trimming removed 0 bases at V and 7 bases at J, with 18 bases between. The length of the CDR3 is 16 residues. The CDR3 nucleotides read TGCAGTGCTAGAGATTGGAAGGGGGAGTCGGTCGGGGAGCTGTTTTTT. This encodes CSARDWKGESVGELFF.